This TCR beta chain was recovered during a study of blood T cell repertoires in COVID-19. Data came from immunoSEQ multiplex PCR; TCRdb stores just in-frame clones and leaves some out. The profile shows around 300,000 clones, more than 80% of them singletons. Participant reports of clinical history set cohort assignment. V was pared by 6 bases and J by 5 bases, with 12 bases of the junction left unmatched. Per the germline V gene, CDR1 is MDHEN and CDR2 is SYDVKM. The CDR3 is 16 amino acids. V and J are TRBV28 and TRBJ2-3; TRBD1 matches at 9 bases. What was sequenced was PBMCs or T cells enriched from blood (not recorded which). This clonotype originated in a woman aged 18-29 years who had recovered from COVID-19. The CDR3 loop is CASSGPPGQGRDTQYF. The CDR3 nucleotides read TGTGCCAGCAGCGGACCCCCGGGACAGGGAAGAGATACGCAGTATTTT.